Sequencing of this T cell receptor beta chain was carried out in a study of T cell responses to AZD1222 COVID-19 vaccine. Study-wide findings and caveats: Clonal diversity was possibly underestimated; the donors were predominantly white British and more often female. The CD4 TCRs associated with vaccination extended across spike and predominated at 160-218 and 743-854.

Data came from immunoSEQ multiplex PCR; TCRdb stores just in-frame clones and leaves some out. Of around 130,000 clones in the sample, nearly 95% were seen once. The CDR3 loop spans 16 amino acids. CDR1 is SGHRS, CDR2 YFSETQ, per germline. Trimming shortened V by 4 bases and J by 2 bases, and 17 bases separated the two germline ends. A word on this clone: The antigen remains undetermined.

The chain carries TRBV5-1 and TRBJ2-3, with D unclear. This specimen was peripheral blood, taken on day 0 of AZD1222 vaccination. The origin of this receptor is an adult in good health. CDR3 in amino acids: CASSTFGGPNTDTQYF. The CDR3 DNA reads TGCGCCAGCAGCACCTTTGGCGGACCGAACACAGATACGCAGTATTTT.